Detailed here is one TCR beta chain. What it binds is not known. The CDR3 contains 12 residues. V trimming: 6 bases; J trimming: 8 bases; junction bases outside the gene matches: 6. In germline, CDR1 is MDHEN, CDR2 SYDVKM. These data are taken from a study of T cell responses to AZD1222 COVID-19 vaccine. Regarding the study as a whole: Females outnumbered males among donors, who were mostly white British; clonal diversity was possibly underestimated. As reported, nearly half of all spike-specific TCRs target variant regions that are unmutated.

The table came from immunoSEQ multiplex PCR; TCRdb's copy has only in-frame clones and leaves some out. This sample yields 95,000 to 100,000 clones, of which 90% are seen a single time; roughly 24% belongs to the top ten. The chain uses TRBV28 and TRBJ1-2; TRBD1 aligns across 7 bases. This specimen consisted of peripheral blood, obtained on day 0 of AZD1222 vaccination. This clonotype originated in an adult in good health. DNA of the CDR3: TGTGCCAGCAGCGGACAGGCCCCAGGCTACACCTTC. Its protein product is CASSGQAPGYTF.